This T cell receptor (beta chain) was identified during a study of blood T cell repertoires in COVID-19. Study-level background: Samples representing acute and convalescent COVID-19 were sourced from the United States, Italy and Spain. PBMCs, B-cell-depleted T cells, or T cells provided the cDNA or gDNA that made up the material.

Original handling: The authors estimated nucleated cell counts from reference gene primer amplification. Profiled with immunoSEQ multiplex PCR; TCRdb holds only in-frame clones, not every one. Clone size and the V and J calls come from that table; the DNA yielded D and trimming. This table has fewer than 350,000 clones, 85% to 90% appearing once. From germline, CDR1 is LGHNA and CDR2 YNFKEQ. J was trimmed by 7 bases and V by 1 base; bases with no gene match: 5. The CDR3 is 15 amino acids. The table lists this clone with a few counts. The receptor was isolated from a man in his forties with acute or convalescent COVID-19. V is TRBV4-2 and J is TRBJ1-5; 9 bases align to TRBD1. Material: peripheral blood. CDR3 sequence reads: CASSQGTGEEQPQHF. CDR3 DNA: TGTGCCAGCAGCCAAGGGACAGGGGAAGAACAGCCCCAGCATTTT.